Listed below are T cell receptor beta chains from one sample, sequenced in a study of blood T cells in healthy people across ages. TCRdb reprocessed the 5' RACE reads with MiXCR, giving one entry per CDR3 protein. The table records approximately 730,000 distinct CDR3 sequences, about 40% of them present only once. Sequenced: blood. The origin of the receptors is a woman aged 55-69 years in good health. Both conserved end residues are part of each CDR3.

V gene: TRBV20-1
CDR3 protein: CSAKGTLSTDTQYF

V gene: TRBV20-1
CDR3 protein: CSARYTLSGMQGRQYF

V gene: TRBV24-1
CDR3 protein: CATSMGPGYNEQFF

V gene: TRBV15
CDR3 protein: CATSRDRWGDERTEAFF

V gene: TRBV3-1
CDR3 protein: CASSQGVAKNIQYF

V gene: TRBV9
CDR3 protein: CASSVWDRANEQYF

V gene: TRBV5-1
CDR3 protein: CASSLGPTGGGYEQYF

V gene: TRBV15
CDR3 protein: CATSGETGANVPTF

V gene: TRBV5-6
CDR3 protein: CASSRVRAGMNSPLHF

V gene: TRBV12-3/TRBV12-4
CDR3 protein: CASSFWAGANEKLFF

V gene: TRBV7-3
CDR3 protein: CASSLHGDFTDTQYF

V gene: TRBV28
CDR3 protein: CASSSTPSEQFF

V gene: TRBV6-5
CDR3 protein: CASSDGRDSYEQYF

V gene: TRBV29-1
CDR3 protein: CSVMVQPITDTQYF

V gene: TRBV7-8
CDR3 protein: CASSLREGSYNEQFF

V gene: TRBV29-1
CDR3 protein: CSVEEMGRTMNTEAFF

V gene: TRBV15
CDR3 protein: CATSRDPDKDSYEQYF

V gene: TRBV11-1
CDR3 protein: CASSVRVEDGYTF

V gene: TRBV6-5
CDR3 protein: CASRTGTGQLEQFF

V gene: TRBV11-2
CDR3 protein: CASRSRGPSTDTQYF

V gene: TRBV12-3/TRBV12-4
CDR3 protein: CASSFAFRGRGRGDTQYF

V gene: TRBV5-6
CDR3 protein: CASSRIDRDSVEQYF

V gene: TRBV20-1
CDR3 protein: CSASMDSLRYNEQYF

V gene: TRBV7-9
CDR3 protein: CASSPRDRHNEQFF

V gene: TRBV7-2
CDR3 protein: CASSLGRTSLSSETQYF

V gene: TRBV6-1
CDR3 protein: CASSAAGTSLNTGELFF

V gene: TRBV27
CDR3 protein: CASGQGTYNEQFF

V gene: TRBV2
CDR3 protein: CASRDYSYEQYF

V gene: TRBV7-9
CDR3 protein: CASRQGTNEQFF

V gene: TRBV29-1
CDR3 protein: CSVEDREGQYTDTQYF

V gene: TRBV5-1
CDR3 protein: CASSLATEQGIYGYTF

V gene: TRBV5-5
CDR3 protein: CASSLVASGGAVNEQFF

V gene: TRBV4-3
CDR3 protein: CASSRVASGANVLTF

V gene: TRBV10-2
CDR3 protein: CASLSEGPSGTQYF

V gene: TRBV7-9
CDR3 protein: CASSFGAGETQYF

V gene: TRBV12-3/TRBV12-4
CDR3 protein: CASSLDSPEQYF

V gene: TRBV7-3
CDR3 protein: CASRPTRTNYGYTF